A selection of T cell receptor beta chains follows, all from one sample in a study of cytomegalovirus exposure and HLA in healthy donors. Sequenced by immunoSEQ multiplex PCR; TCRdb stores in-frame clones only, minus some. The sample has some 90,000 clones, around three quarters seen once. Sequenced material: PBMCs. These receptors were taken from a man in his 60s in good health and CMV-seronegative. CDR3s leave out the opening cysteine and the closing phenylalanine or tryptophan. Each record gives: D gene, V gene, CDR3 protein. D genes are given only for firm matches.

D: NA
V: TRBV30
CDR3: AWDTGTMNCGYT

D: TRBD1
V: TRBV15
CDR3: ATSLSSGGSETQY

D: TRBD1
V: TRBV7-9
CDR3: ASSLGSGTGSHEQY

D: TRBD1
V: TRBV6-6
CDR3: ASRGDSYVYGYT

D: NA
V: TRBV30
CDR3: AWSGTLRGTGELF

D: NA
V: TRBV7-9
CDR3: ASSRREETQY

D: NA
V: TRBV6-6
CDR3: ASWTGNNSPLH

D: TRBD2
V: TRBV9
CDR3: ASSVDSSGPEGELF

D: NA
V: TRBV7-9
CDR3: ASSLAGRGVDGYT

D: NA
V: TRBV6-5
CDR3: ASSYPEEGARNEQF

D: NA
V: TRBV7-2
CDR3: ASSPLFRGGTDTQY

D: TRBD1
V: TRBV5-4
CDR3: ASSLGADRGGEQY

D: TRBD2
V: TRBV6-1
CDR3: ASSTSGGAANEQF

D: NA
V: TRBV6-6
CDR3: ASLGGLTEAF

D: TRBD1
V: TRBV30
CDR3: AWSVITGALTDTQY

D: TRBD2
V: TRBV10-1
CDR3: ASSESQGLEF

D: TRBD2
V: TRBV6-1
CDR3: ASSEALAGGSDTQY

D: TRBD2
V: TRBV7-6
CDR3: ASSQTEAGGDEQY

D: NA
V: TRBV7-2
CDR3: ASSLDRVSGNTIY

D: NA
V: TRBV6-1
CDR3: ASRTQGNQPQH

D: TRBD1
V: TRBV6-4
CDR3: ASSDNGQGNNEQF

D: NA
V: TRBV6-4
CDR3: ASSDRTSGELF

D: NA
V: TRBV15
CDR3: ATSRGEQGKAF

D: NA
V: TRBV5-6
CDR3: ASSTGQYNSPLH

D: TRBD1
V: TRBV5-1
CDR3: ASSEGTALPETQY

D: NA
V: TRBV4-1
CDR3: ASSKGRGITYEQY

D: NA
V: TRBV7-9
CDR3: ASSRSSYEQY

D: TRBD1
V: TRBV30
CDR3: AWSKIGDSAY

D: NA
V: TRBV6-1
CDR3: ASSGAGAYGYT

D: NA
V: TRBV6-6
CDR3: ASSNPKGEGDTQY

D: TRBD1
V: TRBV6-1
CDR3: ASSWTGANQPQH

D: TRBD2
V: TRBV7-9
CDR3: ASSIGTSGRARNIQY

D: NA
V: TRBV4-1
CDR3: ASSQQQGYEQY

D: NA
V: TRBV25-1
CDR3: ASSESGSSTDTQY

D: NA
V: TRBV19
CDR3: ASSAQGQNSPLH

D: NA
V: TRBV4-3
CDR3: ASSQEGSGSYNEQF

D: NA
V: TRBV14
CDR3: ASRRGGQAYEQY

D: NA
V: TRBV5-1
CDR3: ASSLDVAGHTGELF

D: NA
V: TRBV9
CDR3: ASSPGLEQRDTQY

D: TRBD2
V: TRBV29-1
CDR3: SVRTSGSAGELF

D: NA
V: TRBV18
CDR3: ASSPRGSLGYEQY

D: TRBD2
V: TRBV10-3
CDR3: AISESWGLAGGTGELF

D: NA
V: TRBV12-5
CDR3: ASGSDRRATQY

D: TRBD1
V: TRBV6-6
CDR3: ASSRTGENIQY

D: NA
V: TRBV7-8
CDR3: ASSLVWADYNEQF